This TCR beta chain stems from a study of molecular identifiers for immune sequencing clone quantification. Findings of the study overall: Clones that had above 20 RNA copies took up over 99% of effector molecules but under 1% in naive cells.

TCRdb recomputed calls from the PCR reads with MiXCR, one row per CDR3 protein. The sample yields hundreds of thousands of distinct CDR3 sequences, under 25% seen once. Sorted cell numbers of roughly 20,000 to 1,000,000, with 10%, 30% or 50% RNA, served as input for naive CD8 libraries. This CDR3 region has 15 residues. The germline V gene has CDR1 MDHEN and CDR2 SYDVKM. With 4 bases removed from V and 5 bases from J, the gap between germline ends came to 12 bases. This clonotype was detected a few times. The antigen is undetermined. Sequencing was carried out using naive CD8+ T cells from blood, with Jurkat cell RNA spiked in. Described subset: FACS-sorted CD8+CD4-CCR7+CD45RA+ naive T cells. This chain joins TRBV28 and TRBJ1-6; maybe TRBD1 (5 bases). This receptor was taken from a human donor in good health. Some libraries in this study had Jurkat cell RNA spiked in. CDR3 sequence (DNA): TGTGCCAGCAGTTCACCGGGACTGCATAATTCACCCCTCCACTTT. Amino acids: CASSSPGLHNSPLHF. Variable domain in full (rest from reference TRBV28 and TRBJ1-6): DVKVTQSSRYLVKRTGEKVFLECVQDMDHENMFWYRQDPGLGLRLIYFSYDVKMKEKGDIPEGYSVSREKKERFSLILESASTNQTSMYLCASSSPGLHNSPLHFGNGTRLTVT.